The source of this TCR beta chain is a study of blood T cell repertoires in COVID-19. Study-wide context: Both acute and convalescent COVID-19 samples were obtained from the United States, Italy and Spain. PBMCs, B-cell-depleted T cells, or T cells were the source of the cDNA or gDNA that made up the material.

Authors' analysis steps: Reference gene primer amplification gave nucleated cell count estimates. This table comes from immunoSEQ multiplex PCR, and its TCRdb copy is limited to in-frame clones, with some not included. Clonal size and the V and J genes are those of that table, whereas D and trimming came from the DNA. The table records 350,000 to 450,000 clones, about nine tenths of them present only once. CDR1 is PRHDT, CDR2 FYEKMQ, per germline (reference sequence). This CDR3 region has 13 residues. The J segment lost 8 bases and the V segment lost 3 bases, leaving 6 bases of the junction unmatched.

Sequences were obtained from PBMCs or T cells enriched from blood (not recorded which). The chain joins TRBV13 to TRBJ1-2, with 7 positions matching TRBD1. This clonotype was sampled from a woman in her 40s who had been exposed to COVID-19. The CDR3, as DNA: TGTGCCAGCAGCTTTGAGGGGGCGCGCGGCTACACCTTC. Its translation: CASSFEGARGYTF.